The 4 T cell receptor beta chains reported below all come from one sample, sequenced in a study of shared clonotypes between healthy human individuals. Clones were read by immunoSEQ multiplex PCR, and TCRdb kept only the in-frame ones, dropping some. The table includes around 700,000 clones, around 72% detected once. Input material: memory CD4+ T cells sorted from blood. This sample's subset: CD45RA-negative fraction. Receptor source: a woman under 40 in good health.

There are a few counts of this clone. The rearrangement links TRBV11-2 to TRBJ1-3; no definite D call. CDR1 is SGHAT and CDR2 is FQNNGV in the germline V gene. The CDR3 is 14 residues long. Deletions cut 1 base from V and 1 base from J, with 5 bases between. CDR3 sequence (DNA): TGTGCCAGCAGCTTAGTGTCGTCTGGAAACACCATATATTTT. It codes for CASSLVSSGNTIYF.

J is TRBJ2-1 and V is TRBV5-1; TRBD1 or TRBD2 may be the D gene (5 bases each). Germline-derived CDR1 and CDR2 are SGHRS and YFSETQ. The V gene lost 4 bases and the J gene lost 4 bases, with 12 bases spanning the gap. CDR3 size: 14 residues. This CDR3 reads CASSVEGQYNEQFF. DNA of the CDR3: TGCGCCAGCAGCGTCGAGGGGCAGTACAATGAGCAGTTCTTC.

The CDR3 DNA follows: TGTGCCAGCGAGCAGTCAGCGGGAGTCTACGAGCAGTACTTC. Translated: CASEQSAGVYEQYF. J is TRBJ2-7 and V is TRBV2, with TRBD2 identical over 8 bases. The CDR3 is made up of 14 amino acids. The germline gives CDR1 SNHLY, CDR2 FYNNEI. The V gene end was trimmed by 8 bases and the J gene end by 3 bases; junction bases not matched to a gene: 9. Drawing the rest from reference TRBV2 and TRBJ2-7, the complete variable domain is EPEVTQTPSHQVTQMGQEVILRCVPISNHLYFYWYRQILGQKVEFLVSFYNNEISEKSEIFDDQFSVERPDGSNFTLKIRSTKLEDSAMYFCASEQSAGVYEQYFGPGTRLTVT.

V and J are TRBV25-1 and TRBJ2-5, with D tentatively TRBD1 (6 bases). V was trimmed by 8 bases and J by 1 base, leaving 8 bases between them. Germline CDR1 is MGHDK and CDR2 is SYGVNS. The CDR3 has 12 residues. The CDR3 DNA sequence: TGTGCCAGCGCGGACAGCCAAGAGACCCAGTACTTC. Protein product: CASADSQETQYF.